One and the same sample provided the 32 T cell receptor beta chains below, sequenced in a study of CD8+CD57+ T cells in acquired aplastic anemia (dated by TCRdb to 2017 to 2018). Sequencing was performed on an Illumina HiSeq 2000. Genomic DNA was used as template for profiling of TCR beta VDJ combinations and CDR3 sequences. Using fastp at Q25 and MiXCR, TCRdb reprocessed the public reads and kept productive beta chains. When rows share a CDR3 protein, they turn into one entry using the most common DNA and genes. In all, the sample holds under 350,000 distinct CDR3 sequences, and 45% to 65% of those were seen once. Jointly, the top ten make up 1.3% of the sample. Flow cytometry had shown CD8+CD57+ cell expansion in the patients selected for sequencing. The sequenced material came from sorted CD4+, CD8+, or CD8+CD57+ T cells (not recorded which) from PBMCs. These TCRs come from a human donor with aplastic anemia.

This clonotype was counted ten times or more. The genes are TRBV2 and TRBJ2-7; D unresolved. The germline V gene encodes CDR1 SNHLY and CDR2 FYNNEI. CDR3 length: 12 amino acids. Trimming cost V 2 bases and J 5 bases, with 7 bases left between them. The CDR3 DNA follows: TGTGCCAGCAGTGAACTCCGGAACGAGCAGTACTTC. Translation: CASSELRNEQYF.

The chain couples TRBV3-1 to TRBJ1-3; D unclear. The V and J ends lost 1 base and 2 bases respectively, with 9 bases between them. The CDR3 loop spans 15 amino acids. CDR1 and CDR2 from the germline V gene are LGHDT and YNNKEL (reference sequence). CDR3 protein: CASSQAPQAGNTIYF. DNA for the CDR3: TGTGCCAGCAGCCAAGCCCCGCAAGCTGGAAACACCATATATTTT.

This sequence joins TRBV2 and TRBJ2-3, with 9 bases matching TRBD1. Looked up from germline, CDR1 is SNHLY and CDR2 is FYNNEI. After removal of 3 bases from V and 0 bases from J, the junction contained 1 base not matched to a gene. This CDR3 is 15 amino acids long. CDR3 region: CASSEGQGSTDTQYF. CDR3 DNA: TGTGCCAGCAGTGAGGGACAGGGTAGCACAGATACGCAGTATTTT.

This clonotype has only one observation. V usage is TRBV11-1 and J usage is TRBJ1-2; the D gene is possibly TRBD1 (6 bases). The germline CDR1 and CDR2 sequences are SGHAT and FQDESV (reference sequence). The CDR3 consists of 15 residues. Trimming pared 6 bases from V and 6 bases from J, leaving 20 bases between. The CDR3 region has the DNA TGTGCCAGCAGACCTACAGGGAGGCCCTACAATGGCTACACCTTC. Its translation: CASRPTGRPYNGYTF.

The chain has TRBV12-3 or TRBV12-4 and TRBJ2-5; 7 bases line up with TRBD1. Germline trimming cut 6 bases from V and 5 bases from J; bases unmatched to any gene: 12. The CDR3 sequence is 15 residues long. The CDR3 bases are TGTGCCAGCAGCTCGGGGACGAACAGGGGCGAGACCCAGTACTTC. This gives the protein CASSSGTNRGETQYF.

This chain joins TRBV7-6 and TRBJ2-2; TRBD1 is a possible D gene (6 bases). CDR1 and CDR2 (germline): SGHVS, FNYEAQ. The CDR3 has 18 residues. V lost 11 bases, J lost 1 base, and 26 bases lay in between. Here the CDR3 reads CAAKDNLTPGQNTGELFF. DNA of the CDR3: TGTGCCGCGAAAGACAACCTGACTCCGGGACAGAACACCGGGGAGCTGTTTTTT.

A remark on this clonotype: A much larger clone lies a single base off, so this may be a read error. V and J are TRBV6-1 and TRBJ2-1; D possibly matches TRBD1 or TRBD2 (5 bases each). V was cut by 8 bases and J by 3 bases, with 14 bases left in between. Looked up from germline, CDR1 is MNHNS and CDR2 is SASEGT. CDR3 size: 14 residues. The CDR3 region has the DNA TGTGCCAGCGGAGCCGGGACCAACTACAATGAGCAGTTCTTC. As protein: CASGAGTNYNEQFF.

The J gene is TRBJ1-6, the V gene TRBV5-1; maybe TRBD1 (6 bases). V was trimmed by 1 base and J by 7 bases, leaving 12 bases between them. Germline CDR1 SGHRS, CDR2 YFSETQ. The CDR3 is 15 residues long. The CDR3 here is CASSLSTGSNSPLHF. CDR3 coding DNA: TGCGCCAGCAGCTTGAGCACAGGGTCCAATTCACCCCTCCACTTT.

The chain is built from TRBV5-6 and TRBJ2-4; D possibly matches TRBD1 or TRBD2 (5 bases each). The germline V gene encodes CDR1 SGHDT and CDR2 YYEEEE. CDR3 length: 16 residues. Trimming took off 4 bases at V and 0 bases at J, with 14 bases between the two ends. CDR3 nucleotide sequence: TGTGCCAGCAGCCTAAGGGGAGAGTTAGCCAAAAACATTCAGTACTTC. Encoded protein: CASSLRGELAKNIQYF.

The chain carries TRBV7-9 and TRBJ2-7; TRBD2 matches 10 bases. The CDR3 totals 15 residues. CDR1 and CDR2 from the germline V gene are SEHNR and FQNEAQ (reference sequence). The ends lost 4 bases at V and 4 bases at J; junction bases unmatched: 7. The CDR3 loop is CASSSPGTSVYEQYF. The CDR3 nucleotides are TGTGCCAGCAGCTCCCCCGGGACTAGCGTTTACGAGCAGTACTTC.

The rearrangement joins TRBV27 to TRBJ2-3; no definite D call. The CDR3 is made up of 14 amino acids. Germline CDR1 MNHEY, CDR2 SMNVEV (reference sequence). V was trimmed by 4 bases and J by 0 bases, leaving 8 bases between them. CDR3 nucleotide sequence: TGTGCCAGCAGTTCTTTGTCTAGCACAGATACGCAGTATTTT. Translating gives CASSSLSSTDTQYF.

The chain is built from TRBV6-6 and TRBJ1-1, with 7 bases aligning to TRBD1. Germline V lookup: CDR1 MNHNY, CDR2 SVGAGI (reference sequence). The CDR3 extends over 13 amino acids. CDR3 in DNA: TGTGGCCTTCGACAGGGACTGAACACTGAAGCTTTCTTT. Encoded protein: CGLRQGLNTEAFF.

The chain couples TRBV7-3 to TRBJ1-1; D remains ambiguous. The CDR3 has 15 amino acids. V lost 2 bases to trimming and J lost 0 bases, with 10 bases between them. Germline V gene lookup returns CDR1 SGHTA and CDR2 FQGTGA. The CDR3 protein is CASSLLVRLNTEAFF. The CDR3 nucleotides are TGTGCCAGCAGCTTATTGGTCAGGCTGAACACTGAAGCTTTCTTT.

J is TRBJ2-5 and V is TRBV7-3; a possible D gene is TRBD2 (5 bases). Trimming left V 3 bases short and J 4 bases short, with 12 bases between. The CDR3 extends over 14 amino acids. From germline, CDR1 is SGHTA and CDR2 FQGTGA. The CDR3 spells CASSLNPAGETQYF. CDR3 sequence (DNA): TGTGCCAGCAGCTTGAATCCCGCGGGAGAGACCCAGTACTTC.

This clonotype was picked up many times. V gene TRBV7-9 combines with J gene TRBJ2-7, with TRBD2 matching 14 bases. This CDR3 is 16 amino acids long. V lost 5 bases to trimming and J lost 3 bases; unmatched junction nucleotides: 6. Per the germline V gene, CDR1 is SEHNR and CDR2 is FQNEAQ (reference sequence). CDR3 region: CASSRGTSGSFYEQYF. The CDR3 bases are TGTGCCAGCAGCAGAGGGACTAGCGGGAGTTTCTACGAGCAGTACTTC.

This sequence joins TRBV19 and TRBJ1-6; D is ambiguous. V was pared by 7 bases and J by 8 bases, with 12 bases between. Germline lookup yields CDR1 LNHDA and CDR2 SQIVND (reference sequence). CDR3 size: 13 residues. The CDR3 DNA reads TGTGCCAGTACAGGAGCCCGGGATTCACCCCTCCACTTT. Its translation is CASTGARDSPLHF.

This sequence joins TRBV19 and TRBJ1-5; D possibly corresponds to TRBD1 (5 bases). The germline V gene has CDR1 LNHDA and CDR2 SQIVND (reference sequence). V lost 0 bases to trimming and J lost 5 bases, with 11 bases between them. CDR3 length: 15 residues. The CDR3 nucleotides are TGTGCCAGTAGTATAGATCGAGGGACGTATCAGCCCCAGCATTTT. Protein product: CASSIDRGTYQPQHF. The full variable domain, with the rest looked up from reference TRBV19 and TRBJ1-5, is DGGITQSPKYLFRKEGQNVTLSCEQNLNHDAMYWYRQDPGQGLRLIYYSQIVNDFQKGDIAEGYSVSREKKESFPLTVTSAQKNPTAFYLCASSIDRGTYQPQHFGDGTRLSIL.

The chain combines TRBV19 with TRBJ2-7, with D perhaps TRBD1 (6 bases). This CDR3 spans 13 amino acids. The germline gives CDR1 LNHDA, CDR2 SQIVND (reference sequence). The V end lost 6 bases, the J end lost 4 bases, and 13 bases lay between the germline ends. CDR3 in amino acids: CASSGQGTYEQYF. DNA of the CDR3: TGTGCCAGTAGCGGGCAGGGGACGTACGAGCAGTACTTC. Based on the CDR3 plus reference TRBV19 and TRBJ2-7, the full variable domain is DGGITQSPKYLFRKEGQNVTLSCEQNLNHDAMYWYRQDPGQGLRLIYYSQIVNDFQKGDIAEGYSVSREKKESFPLTVTSAQKNPTAFYLCASSGQGTYEQYFGPGTRLTVT.

The chain links TRBV25-1 to TRBJ2-7; 8 bases agree with TRBD2. V lost 5 bases to trimming and J lost 2 bases; unmatched junction nucleotides: 5. Looked up from germline, CDR1 is MGHDK and CDR2 is SYGVNS. The CDR3 covers 14 residues. The CDR3 DNA sequence: TGTGCCAGCAGTTCGCGGACTAGCCCCTACGAGCAGTACTTC. Translation gives CASSSRTSPYEQYF.

As for this clonotype: The conserved closing phenylalanine or tryptophan is absent in this CDR3, likely reflecting a read error. The CDR3, as DNA: TGTGCCACCAGTGATTTGGGACAGGGCCGCACAGATACGCAGTATTTG. Residues: CATSDLGQGRTDTQYL. The chain couples TRBV24-1 to TRBJ2-3; 8 positions match TRBD1. V dropped 0 bases and J dropped 1; count of bases not matched to a gene: 2. CDR3 length: 16 residues. CDR1 KGHDR and CDR2 SFDVKD come from the germline V gene.

This clonotype was detected only a few times. J is TRBJ2-5 and V is TRBV7-2; 10 nucleotides align to TRBD1. The CDR3 length is 14 residues. Trimming took 5 bases from V and 7 from J; bases not matched to a gene: 7. Germline V gene data show CDR1 as SGHTA and CDR2 as FQGNSA. The CDR3 sequence is CASSQDRGKGTQYF. The CDR3 bases are TGTGCCAGCAGCCAGGACAGGGGGAAGGGGACCCAGTACTTC. Variable domain in full (rest from reference TRBV7-2 and TRBJ2-5): GAGVSQSPSNKVTEKGKDVELRCDPISGHTALYWYRQSLGQGLEFLIYFQGNSAPDKSGLPSDRFSAERTGGSVSTLTIQRTQQEDSAVYLCASSQDRGKGTQYFGPGTRLLVL.

This clonotype was counted between two and nine times. A read error may be the cause here, since a much bigger clone is one base away. This chain links TRBV5-1 with TRBJ2-1, with 12 bases fitting TRBD2. Per germline, CDR1 SGHRS and CDR2 YFSETQ. This CDR3 has 15 residues. The V and J ends lost 7 bases and 9 bases, in that order; junction bases with no gene match: 11. CDR3 sequence: CASEGASGGAGEQFF. DNA of the CDR3: TGCGCCAGCGAAGGGGCTAGCGGGGGGGCCGGTGAGCAGTTCTTC.

The chain's CDR3 is CASSPPMGGETQYF. The CDR3 DNA sequence: TGTGCCAGCAGCCCGCCTATGGGCGGAGAGACCCAGTACTTC. J is TRBJ2-5 and V is TRBV7-9; D is unclear. CDR3 length: 14 amino acids. V was trimmed by 5 bases and J by 4 bases, leaving 14 bases between them. Germline V gives CDR1 SEHNR, CDR2 FQNEAQ (reference sequence).

The V and J genes are TRBV20-1 and TRBJ2-7; D is ambiguous. This CDR3 region has 12 residues. Trimming stripped 6 bases from V and 9 bases from J, with 18 bases between. Germline CDR1 reads DFQATT; CDR2 reads SNEGSKA (reference sequence). CDR3 protein: CSASPTNFVQYF. The CDR3 DNA reads TGCAGTGCGAGTCCCACTAATTTCGTGCAGTACTTC.

The CDR3 sequence is CASSQVKGLSGQPQHF. DNA for the CDR3: TGTGCCAGCAGCCAAGTTAAAGGCCTAAGCGGTCAGCCCCAGCATTTT. The chain uses TRBV4-2 and TRBJ1-5; D unclear. The length of the CDR3 is 16 residues. Trimming left V 1 base short and J 6 bases short, with 16 bases between. Germline CDR1 LGHNA, CDR2 YNFKEQ.

The CDR3 sequence: CASSPLVTDNEQFF. The CDR3 DNA reads TGTGCCAGCAGCCCCCTCGTGACGGACAATGAGCAGTTCTTC. This chain joins TRBV11-2 and TRBJ2-1; D unclear. Trimming removed 5 bases from V and 5 bases from J, with 13 bases in between. Per germline, CDR1 SGHAT and CDR2 FQNNGV. There are 14 residues in the CDR3.

The J gene is TRBJ1-2, the V gene TRBV20-1; a weak D match, TRBD1 (5 bases). The CDR3 contains 14 residues. V was cut by 6 bases and J by 3 bases, with 17 bases left in between. Germline V gene lookup returns CDR1 DFQATT and CDR2 SNEGSKA (reference sequence). The CDR3 region is CSAKSTGVDYGYTF. DNA for the CDR3: TGCAGTGCCAAGAGTACAGGAGTTGACTATGGCTACACCTTC.

Notes on this clonotype: The conserved closing phenylalanine or tryptophan is absent in this CDR3, likely reflecting a read error. The chain links TRBV18 to TRBJ2-5, with D perhaps matching TRBD2 (6 bases). Trimming cost V 3 bases and J 5 bases, with 13 bases left between them. Germline-derived CDR1 and CDR2 are KGHSH and LQKENI. CDR3 length: 14 residues. The CDR3 DNA reads TGTGCCAGCTCACCGCGGGGCACGCGGGAGACCCAGTACTGC. Translation gives CASSPRGTRETQYC.

This chain links TRBV10-2 with TRBJ1-1; D is uncertain. Between the trimmed V and J ends, which lost 0 bases and 5 bases, there was a span of 7 bases. This CDR3 region has 13 residues. CDR1 is WSHSY and CDR2 is SAAADI in the germline V gene. CDR3 sequence: CASSESGMTEAFF. For the CDR3, the DNA is TGCGCCAGCAGTGAGTCAGGAATGACTGAAGCTTTCTTT.

As regards this clonotype: A much larger clonotype is one base distant, so this may be a read error. The gene calls are TRBV7-3 and TRBJ2-3; 9 bases match TRBD2. CDR3 length: 15 residues. CDR1 and CDR2 (germline): SGHTA, FQGTGA. The CDR3 loop is CAGSLIGTSPDTQYF. As DNA, the CDR3 is TGTGCCGGCAGCTTGATTGGGACTAGCCCAGATACGCAGTATTTT. The variable domain in full, completed from reference TRBV7-3 and TRBJ2-3, reads GAGVSQTPSNKVTEKGKYVELRCDPISGHTALYWYRQSLGQGPEFLIYFQGTGAADDSGLPNDRFFAVRPEGSVSTLKIQRTERGDSAVYLCAGSLIGTSPDTQYFGPGTRLTVL.

The chain joins TRBV5-1 to TRBJ2-2; TRBD1 matches 8 bases. The ends lost 4 bases at V and 7 bases at J; junction bases unmatched: 6. In germline, CDR1 is SGHRS, CDR2 YFSETQ. The CDR3 loop spans 14 amino acids. The DNA for the CDR3 is TGCGCCAGCAGCAAGGACAGGGAGAACGGGGAGCTGTTTTTT. This codes for CASSKDRENGELFF.

This clonotype was seen ten or more times. CDR3 region: CASSLGGGGPDTQYF. The CDR3 DNA is TGCGCCAGCAGCTTGGGCGGAGGTGGTCCAGATACGCAGTATTTT. The chain employs TRBV5-1 and TRBJ2-3; perhaps TRBD2 as D (5 bases). V was cut by 0 bases and J by 4 bases, with 12 bases left in between. Germline V gives CDR1 SGHRS, CDR2 YFSETQ. This CDR3 is built from 15 residues.